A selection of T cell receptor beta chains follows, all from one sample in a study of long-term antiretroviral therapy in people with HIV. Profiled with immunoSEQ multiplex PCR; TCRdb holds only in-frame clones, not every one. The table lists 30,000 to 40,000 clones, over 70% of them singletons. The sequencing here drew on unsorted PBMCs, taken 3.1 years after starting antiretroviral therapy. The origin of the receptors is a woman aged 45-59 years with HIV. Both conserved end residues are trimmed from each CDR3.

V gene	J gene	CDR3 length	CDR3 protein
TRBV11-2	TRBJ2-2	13	ASSPTGRSTGELF
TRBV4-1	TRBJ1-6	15	ASSQVNFGTGRSPLH
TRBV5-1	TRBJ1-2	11	ASSSGQGYGYT
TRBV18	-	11	ASSPGQTYEQY
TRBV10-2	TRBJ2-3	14	ASSETQQRPTDTQY
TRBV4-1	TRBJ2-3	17	ASSQVPLLAGGPTDTQY
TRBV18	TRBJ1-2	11	ASSRGQGDGYT
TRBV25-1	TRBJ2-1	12	ASSADRGVHEQF
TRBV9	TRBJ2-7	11	ASSVVGVSEQY
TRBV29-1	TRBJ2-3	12	SGADRGPTDTQY
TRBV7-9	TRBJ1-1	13	ASSLVAVMNTEAF
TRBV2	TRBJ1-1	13	ASNPTLLGSTEAF
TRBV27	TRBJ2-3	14	ASSFLAGRGTDTQY
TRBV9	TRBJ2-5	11	ASSVGVGETQY
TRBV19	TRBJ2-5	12	ASSIGGAAETQY
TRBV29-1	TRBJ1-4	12	SVLGQQSNEKLF
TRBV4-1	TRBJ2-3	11	ASSVGSPFWQY
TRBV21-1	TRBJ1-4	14	ASSPKWRDLCEKLF
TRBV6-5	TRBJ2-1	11	ASSYSSRGEQF
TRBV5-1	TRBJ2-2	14	ASSPQGGASTGELF
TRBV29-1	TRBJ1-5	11	SAGQGGNQPQH
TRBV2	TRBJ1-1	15	ASTIRGIHGGSTEAF
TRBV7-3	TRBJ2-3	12	ASSPDRPGDTQY
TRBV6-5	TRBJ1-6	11	ATRRGENSPLH
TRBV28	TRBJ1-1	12	ASSLRGKGTEAF
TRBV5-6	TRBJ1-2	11	ASFNQGDPGYT
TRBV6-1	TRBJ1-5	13	ASTPEGGINQPQH
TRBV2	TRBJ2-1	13	ASSDVAGRRNEQF
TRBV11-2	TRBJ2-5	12	ASSLSGSKETQY
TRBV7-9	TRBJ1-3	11	ASSRTPENTIY
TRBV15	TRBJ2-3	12	ATSSPTFSDTQY